The 24 T cell receptor beta chains below were found in one sample sequenced in a study of T-cell memory formation after mild COVID-19. MiXCR was run by TCRdb on the 5' RACE reads, yielding one entry per CDR3 protein. The sample contains over 400,000 distinct CDR3 sequences, more than 20% of which appear only once. Sample: PBMCs or a T cell subset sorted from them (not recorded which). These receptors all come from an adult woman who had mild COVID-19 (a few samples of this study predate the infection). Cell type and time point are not known.

A few counts support this clonotype. The rearrangement links TRBV24-1 to TRBJ2-3; D is uncertain. CDR1 is KGHDR, CDR2 SFDVKD, per germline. V was trimmed by 7 bases and J by 0 bases, leaving 16 bases between them. The CDR3 extends over 16 amino acids. The CDR3 nucleotides are TGTGCCACCAGGCCGTCTACGGGCCAAAGCACAGATACGCAGTATTTT. Translated: CATRPSTGQSTDTQYF.

V and J are TRBV13 and TRBJ2-1; TRBD1 might be the D (6 bases). Germline V CDR1 and CDR2: PRHDT, FYEKMQ (reference sequence). The length of the CDR3 is 15 residues. Trimming shortened V by 0 bases and J by 7 bases, and 13 bases separated the two germline ends. The CDR3 reads CASSLGTGQRNEQFF. CDR3 nucleotide sequence: TGTGCCAGCAGCTTAGGCACGGGACAAAGGAATGAGCAGTTCTTC.

The V gene is TRBV4-3, the J gene TRBJ2-3; weak D call: TRBD1 (5 bases). The CDR3 covers 16 residues. The germline CDR1 and CDR2 sequences are LGHNA and YSLEER. Trimming left V 0 bases short and J 3 bases short, with 13 bases between. DNA for the CDR3: TGCGCCAGCAGCCAAGATTCGGCAGGGTGGACAGATACGCAGTATTTT. Amino acids: CASSQDSAGWTDTQYF.

V is TRBV14 and J is TRBJ2-1; TRBD1 might be the D (6 bases). The CDR3 runs 15 residues. CDR1 is SGHDN and CDR2 is FVKESK in the germline V gene. Trimming removed 0 bases at V and 3 bases at J, with 9 bases between. The CDR3 is CASSQEQGIYNEQFF. The DNA of the CDR3 is TGTGCCAGCAGCCAAGAGCAGGGGATCTACAATGAGCAGTTCTTC.

There are a few counts of this clonotype. V and J are TRBV24-1 and TRBJ2-1; 12 bases are a match to TRBD2. Germline V gene data show CDR1 as KGHDR and CDR2 as SFDVKD. The CDR3 spans 16 residues. Losses at the gene ends were 4 bases for V and 6 bases for J; bases not matched to a gene: 6. The CDR3 sequence: CATSDQTSGRSNEQFF. The CDR3 coding sequence is TGTGCCACCAGTGACCAGACTAGCGGGAGATCCAATGAGCAGTTCTTC.

This clonotype has just one count. J is TRBJ2-7 and V is TRBV24-1, with a weak D call TRBD1 (5 bases). V was cut by 6 bases and J by 0 bases, with 14 bases left in between. The CDR3 covers 15 residues. CDR1 and CDR2 (germline): KGHDR, SFDVKD. The CDR3 is CATSPRWGLSYEQYF. CDR3 DNA sequence: TGTGCCACCAGTCCTAGGTGGGGCCTCTCCTACGAGCAGTACTTC.

This clonotype was counted a few times. The CDR3: CATSDRRGTARSYNEQFF. DNA of the CDR3: TGTGCCACCAGTGATAGGCGGGGAACAGCTAGATCCTACAATGAGCAGTTCTTC. The rearrangement links TRBV24-1 to TRBJ2-1; possibly TRBD2 for D (6 bases). This CDR3 has 18 residues. Looked up from germline, CDR1 is KGHDR and CDR2 is SFDVKD. The germline V and J ends were trimmed by 3 bases and 1 base, with 18 bases remaining between them.

The rearrangement joins TRBV6-5 to TRBJ2-5; D is perhaps TRBD1 or TRBD2 (5 bases each). Trimming removed 1 base at V and 3 bases at J, with 9 bases between. The CDR3 loop spans 14 amino acids. In germline, CDR1 is MNHEY, CDR2 SVGAGI. The CDR3 DNA reads as TGTGCCAGCAGTTACTGGGACGGGGAAGAGACCCAGTACTTC. Its translation is CASSYWDGEETQYF.

The CDR3 spells CASSYGSGGTETQYF. In nucleotides, the CDR3 is TGTGCCAGCAGTTACGGGAGCGGGGGAACGGAGACCCAGTACTTC. This sequence joins TRBV6-5 and TRBJ2-5, with 8 nucleotides matching TRBD2. J was trimmed by 5 bases and V by 2 bases; bases with no gene match: 7. Germline V gene lookup returns CDR1 MNHEY and CDR2 SVGAGI. The CDR3 runs to 15 residues.

This clonotype was observed at least ten times. The chain combines TRBV12-3 or TRBV12-4 with TRBJ2-3; possibly TRBD1 or TRBD2 for D (6 bases each). V was trimmed by 6 bases and J by 1 base, leaving 11 bases between them. The CDR3 extends over 14 amino acids. The CDR3 DNA sequence: TGTGCCAGCAGCTTCGGGGGCGGCACAGATACGCAGTATTTT. It codes for CASSFGGGTDTQYF.

J is TRBJ2-4 and V is TRBV3-1, with 9 nucleotides matching TRBD2. The CDR3 is 16 amino acids. V was clipped by 0 bases and J by 4 bases; unmatched bases: 4. CDR1 LGHDT and CDR2 YNNKEL come from the germline V gene (reference sequence). The CDR3 here is CASSQDSGGLKNIQYF. In DNA, the CDR3 is TGTGCCAGCAGCCAAGATAGCGGGGGCCTAAAAAACATTCAGTACTTC.

This chain connects TRBV7-8 to TRBJ2-1; no definite D call. The CDR3 is 15 residues long. Germline lookup yields CDR1 SGHVS and CDR2 FQNEAQ. V shed 6 bases and J shed 6 bases, with 18 bases lying between them. As DNA, the CDR3 is TGTGCCAGCAGTCCAGGTAGCATGTGGGTCAATGAGCAGTTCTTC. Its translation: CASSPGSMWVNEQFF.

The V call is TRBV7-2, the J call TRBJ1-4, with unresolved D. The ends were cut back, 2 bases at V and 3 bases at J, with 10 bases in the middle. In germline, CDR1 is SGHTA, CDR2 FQGNSA. The CDR3 sequence is 15 residues long. The DNA for the CDR3 is TGTGCCAGCAGCTTATGGCCAGCGCCTAATGAAAAACTGTTTTTT. Protein product: CASSLWPAPNEKLFF.

This rearrangement joins TRBV2 to TRBJ2-7; D gene uncertain. The germline V and J ends were trimmed by 1 base and 0 bases, with 16 bases remaining between them. The germline V gene has CDR1 SNHLY and CDR2 FYNNEI. The CDR3 runs 17 residues. Here the CDR3 reads CASSEVGAASSSYEQYF. The CDR3 nucleotides read TGTGCCAGCAGTGAAGTAGGTGCTGCTTCATCCTCCTACGAGCAGTACTTC. Full variable domain (remainder filled in from reference TRBV2 and TRBJ2-7): EPEVTQTPSHQVTQMGQEVILRCVPISNHLYFYWYRQILGQKVEFLVSFYNNEISEKSEIFDDQFSVERPDGSNFTLKIRSTKLEDSAMYFCASSEVGAASSSYEQYFGPGTRLTVT.

This clonotype was observed a few times. This chain links TRBV12-3 or TRBV12-4 with TRBJ2-3; D perhaps matches TRBD2 (6 bases). Trimming left V 5 bases short and J 1 base short, with 13 bases between. The CDR3 has 15 residues. The CDR3 nucleotides read TGTGCCAGCAGTCCCAGCGGGTCGGGCACAGATACGCAGTATTTT. Protein sequence: CASSPSGSGTDTQYF.

V is TRBV7-2 and J is TRBJ1-1, with D uncertain. Per germline, CDR1 SGHTA and CDR2 FQGNSA. V lost 4 bases, J lost 5 bases, and 11 bases lay in between. The CDR3 covers 13 residues. The CDR3, as DNA: TGTGCCAGCAGCTCCGGGATTTCAACTGAAGCTTTCTTT. Amino acids: CASSSGISTEAFF.

The chain uses TRBV5-5 and TRBJ2-1, with D perhaps given as TRBD1 or TRBD2 (5 bases each). The ends were cut back, 2 bases at V and 10 bases at J, with 7 bases in the middle. Per germline, CDR1 SGHKS and CDR2 YYEKEE (reference sequence). This CDR3 region has 11 residues. The CDR3 nucleotides are TGTGCCAGCAGCTTTTGGGGGGAGCAGTTCTTC. This sequence encodes CASSFWGEQFF. The variable domain in full, completed from reference TRBV5-5 and TRBJ2-1, reads DAGVTQSPTHLIKTRGQQVTLRCSPISGHKSVSWYQQVLGQGPQFIFQYYEKEERGRGNFPDRFSARQFPNYSSELNVNALLLGDSALYLCASSFWGEQFFGPGTRLTVL.

This clonotype has ten or more counts. V gene TRBV19 combines with J gene TRBJ2-5, with 9 bases fitting TRBD2. Germline V gene sequence: CDR1 LNHDA, CDR2 SQIVND (reference sequence). The junction had 6 bases not matched to a gene; V was cut back by 5 bases and J by 2 bases. The CDR3 has 15 amino acids. CDR3 coding DNA: TGTGCCAGTAGTTCTCTAGCGGGACGGCAAGAGACCCAGTACTTC. Translated, it gives CASSSLAGRQETQYF. Based on the CDR3 plus reference TRBV19 and TRBJ2-5, the full variable domain is DGGITQSPKYLFRKEGQNVTLSCEQNLNHDAMYWYRQDPGQGLRLIYYSQIVNDFQKGDIAEGYSVSREKKESFPLTVTSAQKNPTAFYLCASSSLAGRQETQYFGPGTRLLVL.

J is TRBJ1-2 and V is TRBV9, with D uncertain. In germline, CDR1 is SGDLS, CDR2 YYNGEE. V lost 3 bases to trimming and J lost 11 bases, with 17 bases between them. The CDR3 is made up of 13 amino acids. CDR3 amino acids: CASSGDPGYEYTF. The CDR3 nucleotides are TGTGCCAGCAGCGGTGACCCGGGCTATGAATACACCTTC.

The genes are TRBV12-3 or TRBV12-4 and TRBJ1-6, with a weak D call TRBD1 (5 bases). V gave up 6 bases and J gave up 0 bases, with 18 bases separating them. The CDR3 spans 18 residues. This CDR3 is CASRGSSGVSSYNSPLHF. The CDR3, as DNA: TGTGCCAGCAGGGGGTCCTCGGGGGTGAGCTCCTATAATTCACCCCTCCACTTT.

This chain links TRBV5-1 with TRBJ2-7; D is uncertain. CDR3 size: 15 residues. The V gene's germline CDR1 is SGHRS and CDR2 YFSETQ. The V and J ends lost 0 bases and 2 bases respectively, with 12 bases between them. The CDR3 is CASSLGGRPTYEQYF. CDR3 in DNA: TGCGCCAGCAGCTTGGGAGGCAGGCCCACCTACGAGCAGTACTTC.

The chain combines TRBV6-6 with TRBJ1-1; D might be TRBD1 (5 bases). V lost 0 bases and J 9 bases, leaving 8 bases between the germline ends. The CDR3 length is 12 residues. Per the germline V gene, CDR1 is MNHNY and CDR2 is SVGAGI (reference sequence). In nucleotides, the CDR3 is TGTGCCAGCAGTTACTCGGGGGAGCAAGCTTTCTTT. This encodes CASSYSGEQAFF.

This clonotype was observed a single time. V usage is TRBV6-5 and J usage is TRBJ2-2, with no clear D. Germline lookup yields CDR1 MNHEY and CDR2 SVGAGI. The CDR3 is made up of 16 amino acids. With 7 bases removed from V and 0 bases from J, the gap between germline ends came to 15 bases. The CDR3 bases are TGTGCCAGCATGGCAATCGTCCACTCGAACACCGGGGAGCTGTTTTTT. Protein sequence: CASMAIVHSNTGELFF.

This clonotype showed up just a few times. V is TRBV21-1 and J is TRBJ2-5; the table's TRBD1 call for D was not verified on the DNA. TRBV21-1 is assigned pseudogene status. The CDR3 consists of 16 residues. For the CDR3, the DNA is TGTGCCAGCAGCAAACGGCGGTCGGTCCCGGGAGAGACCCAGTACTTC. Encoded protein: CASSKRRSVPGETQYF.